These 32 T cell receptor beta chains share one sample of origin, sequenced in a study of PD-L1 blockade in urothelial cancer. The assay was immunoSEQ multiplex PCR, and TCRdb's table has in-frame clones only and misses some. The data contain about 40,000 clones, 82% of them singletons. The material was PBMCs, obtained around atezolizumab (anti-PD-L1) treatment. The receptors derive from a man between 60 and 75 years old with urothelial cancer.

J is TRBJ2-5 and V is TRBV29-1; perhaps TRBD1 as D (6 bases). The CDR3 length is 14 residues. Germline V gives CDR1 SQVTM, CDR2 ANQGSEA. The V and J ends lost 7 bases and 1 base respectively, with 16 bases between them. The CDR3 coding sequence is TGCAGCGCTACCCCAGGACAGATCCAAGAGACCCAGTACTTC. Translation: CSATPGQIQETQYF.

The V call is TRBV9, the J call TRBJ2-5; tentative D call: TRBD1 (7 bases). CDR1 and CDR2 from the germline V gene are SGDLS and YYNGEE. The V end was cut by 3 bases, the J end by 4 bases, with 13 bases between. The CDR3 consists of 14 residues. Here the CDR3 DNA reads TGTGCCAGCAGCGCCTCAGGGGGGCGAGAGACCCAGTACTTC. Amino acids: CASSASGGRETQYF.

The chain joins TRBV28 to TRBJ2-5; 8 bases match TRBD2. Germline CDR1 MDHEN, CDR2 SYDVKM. This CDR3 is built from 12 residues. Trimming removed 7 bases from V and 4 bases from J; junction bases left unmatched: 2. Written as DNA, the CDR3 is TGTGCCAGCAAAGCGGGGGTAGAGACCCAGTACTTC. Translating gives CASKAGVETQYF.

This sequence joins TRBV2 and TRBJ1-4; weak D call: TRBD1 (5 bases). Trimming took off 0 bases at V and 3 bases at J, with 14 bases between the two ends. The CDR3 is made up of 17 amino acids. Germline V gene sequence: CDR1 SNHLY, CDR2 FYNNEI. This CDR3 is CASSEARGFRANEKLFF. The CDR3 region has the DNA TGTGCCAGCAGTGAAGCACGGGGGTTCCGGGCTAATGAAAAACTGTTTTTT.

The chain carries TRBV14 and TRBJ2-3, with a weak D call TRBD2 (6 bases). Germline CDR1 SGHDN, CDR2 FVKESK. The CDR3 loop spans 12 amino acids. With 5 bases removed from V and 9 bases from J, the gap between germline ends came to 12 bases. The CDR3 reads CASSDSGGTQYF. DNA of the CDR3: TGTGCCAGCAGCGACAGTGGAGGGACGCAGTATTTT. Full variable domain (missing parts from reference TRBV14 and TRBJ2-3): EAGVTQFPSHSVIEKGQTVTLRCDPISGHDNLYWYRRVMGKEIKFLLHFVKESKQDESGMPNNRFLAERTGGTYSTLKVQPAELEDSGVYFCASSDSGGTQYFGPGTRLTVL.

The rearrangement links TRBV4-1 to TRBJ2-2, with 10 bases matching TRBD1. This CDR3 spans 17 amino acids. Germline CDR1 is MGHRA and CDR2 is YSYEKL. Unmatched junction bases numbered 8, after V lost 3 bases and J lost 4 bases. CDR3 bases: TGCGCCAGCAGCCACGCGACCGGGACAGGGGTCACCGGGGAGCTGTTTTTT. Translating gives CASSHATGTGVTGELFF.

This sequence joins TRBV5-1 and TRBJ2-7; 14 positions agree with TRBD2. This CDR3 has 17 amino acids. Trimming cost V 4 bases and J 1 base; bases outside gene matches: 7. Per the germline V gene, CDR1 is SGHRS and CDR2 is YFSETQ. Written as DNA, the CDR3 is TGCGCCAGCAGCATCGGGACTAGCGGGGGTCCATCCTACGAGCAGTACTTC. Protein product: CASSIGTSGGPSYEQYF.

CDR3 loop: CAISESSGRGYADTQYF. As DNA, the CDR3 is TGTGCCATCAGTGAGTCGTCGGGTCGGGGATATGCAGATACGCAGTATTTT. The chain combines TRBV10-3 with TRBJ2-3; D perhaps matches TRBD2 (5 bases). The CDR3 contains 17 residues. V dropped 0 bases and J dropped 4 bases, with 17 bases sitting between them. Germline V lookup: CDR1 ENHRY, CDR2 SYGVKD.

CDR3 loop: CAWTQGLDQPQHF. Here the CDR3 DNA reads TGTGCCTGGACCCAGGGTCTTGATCAGCCCCAGCATTTT. J is TRBJ1-5 and V is TRBV30; D may be TRBD1 (5 bases). With 4 bases removed from V and 5 bases from J, the gap between germline ends came to 12 bases. The germline gives CDR1 GTSNPN, CDR2 SVGIG (reference sequence). This CDR3 has 13 residues. Complete variable domain (other parts from reference TRBV30 and TRBJ1-5): SQTIHQWPATLVQPVGSPLSLECTVEGTSNPNLYWYRQAAGRGLQLLFYSVGIGQISSEVPQNLSASRPQDRQFILSSKKLLLSDSGFYLCAWTQGLDQPQHFGDGTRLSIL.

The chain uses TRBV2 and TRBJ2-7; D uncertain. V dropped 7 bases and J dropped 2 bases, with 18 bases sitting between them. Per the germline V gene, CDR1 is SNHLY and CDR2 is FYNNEI. CDR3 size: 15 residues. CDR3 in DNA: TGTGCCAGCAACCCTACCTCGATTCCCACCTACGAGCAGTACTTC. It is translated as CASNPTSIPTYEQYF.

This chain uses TRBV28 with TRBJ1-5, with D possibly being TRBD1 (6 bases). Germline V gene lookup returns CDR1 MDHEN and CDR2 SYDVKM. With 4 bases removed from V and 2 bases from J, the gap between germline ends came to 9 bases. The CDR3 is 14 residues long. The CDR3 is CASSSAGGNQPQHF. CDR3 nucleotide sequence: TGTGCCAGCAGTTCGGCAGGGGGCAATCAGCCCCAGCATTTT.

The chain is built from TRBV27 and TRBJ2-2, with D unclear. This CDR3 has 16 amino acids. Per germline, CDR1 MNHEY and CDR2 SMNVEV (reference sequence). V was cut by 2 bases and J by 0 bases, with 10 bases left in between. The DNA for the CDR3 is TGTGCCAGCAGTTTACGGCGGCGGCCGAACACCGGGGAGCTGTTTTTT. Translating gives CASSLRRRPNTGELFF.

This chain joins TRBV7-2 and TRBJ1-1; 9 bases match TRBD1. Trimming removed 5 bases from V and 0 bases from J; junction bases left unmatched: 4. The CDR3 runs to 15 residues. CDR1 is SGHTA, CDR2 FQGNSA, per germline. CDR3 nucleotide sequence: TGTGCCAGCAGCCGCGGACAGGGGCTGAACACTGAAGCTTTCTTT. It encodes CASSRGQGLNTEAFF.

The chain joins TRBV18 to TRBJ2-7; 7 nucleotides line up with TRBD1. Germline CDR1 reads KGHSH; CDR2 reads LQKENI. This CDR3 has 13 residues. V was pared by 4 bases and J by 4 bases, with 4 bases of the junction left unmatched. The CDR3 sequence is CASSQTQGYEQYF. In DNA form, the CDR3 reads TGTGCCAGCTCACAAACACAGGGGTACGAGCAGTACTTC.

This chain links TRBV13 with TRBJ2-5; 11 nucleotides align to TRBD1. Germline values: CDR1 PRHDT, CDR2 FYEKMQ (reference sequence). CDR3 length: 18 residues. V gave up 0 bases and J gave up 5 bases; unmatched junction bases: 11. In nucleotides, the CDR3 is TGTGCCAGCAGCTTAGGGCTAAAGGGGACAGGGGGGTTGGAGACCCAGTACTTC. Its translation: CASSLGLKGTGGLETQYF. Full variable domain (rest looked up from reference TRBV13 and TRBJ2-5): AAGVIQSPRHLIKEKRETATLKCYPIPRHDTVYWYQQGPGQDPQFLISFYEKMQSDKGSIPDRFSAQQFSDYHSELNMSSLELGDSALYFCASSLGLKGTGGLETQYFGPGTRLLVL.

This clone was seen a single time. This chain joins TRBV4-2 and TRBJ2-1; 13 positions match TRBD2. Trimming at V came to 4 bases and at J to 0 bases, leaving 6 bases not matched to a gene. The CDR3 loop spans 18 amino acids. The germline V gene encodes CDR1 LGHNA and CDR2 YNFKEQ. The CDR3 spells CASSPGLAGVISYNEQFF. CDR3 DNA sequence: TGTGCCAGCAGCCCCGGACTAGCGGGGGTGATCTCCTACAATGAGCAGTTCTTC.

This chain connects TRBV11-2 to TRBJ2-1, with D possibly matching TRBD1 (6 bases). The CDR3 extends over 14 amino acids. V lost 0 bases and J lost 6, with 9 bases in between. From germline, CDR1 is SGHAT and CDR2 FQNNGV. The CDR3 region is CASSLDSGVNEQFF. The CDR3 coding sequence is TGTGCCAGCAGCTTAGATTCAGGGGTCAATGAGCAGTTCTTC.

The CDR3 loop reads CASRRQRISGNTIYF. The CDR3 DNA sequence: TGTGCCAGCAGACGACAGCGTATCTCTGGAAACACCATATATTTT. The chain combines TRBV28 with TRBJ1-3; possibly TRBD1 for D (5 bases). Trimming stripped 6 bases from V and 0 bases from J, with 12 bases between. This CDR3 is built from 15 residues. Germline CDR1 and CDR2: MDHEN and SYDVKM. Variable domain in full (rest from reference TRBV28 and TRBJ1-3): DVKVTQSSRYLVKRTGEKVFLECVQDMDHENMFWYRQDPGLGLRLIYFSYDVKMKEKGDIPEGYSVSREKKERFSLILESASTNQTSMYLCASRRQRISGNTIYFGEGSWLTVV.

The chain links TRBV4-2 to TRBJ2-6; D is perhaps TRBD2 (6 bases). V lost 3 bases and J 1 base, leaving 13 bases between the germline ends. The CDR3 runs 17 residues. Per the germline V gene, CDR1 is LGHNA and CDR2 is YNFKEQ. CDR3 nucleotide sequence: TGTGCCAGCAGCCAGATAGTAGCGGAGTCTGGGGCCAACGTCCTGACTTTC. Translation: CASSQIVAESGANVLTF.

The V and J genes are TRBV19 and TRBJ1-4; the match to TRBD1 covers 8 bases. The germline gives CDR1 LNHDA, CDR2 SQIVND (reference sequence). This CDR3 is 14 amino acids long. The trim removed 7 bases at V and 15 bases at J, leaving 16 bases unmatched. CDR3 bases: TGTGCCAGTAATCAGGGGGCGGCTGCCGGCGAATTGTTTTTT. Protein sequence: CASNQGAAAGELFF. Looking up the rest from reference TRBV19 and TRBJ1-4 gives the full variable domain: DGGITQSPKYLFRKEGQNVTLSCEQNLNHDAMYWYRQDPGQGLRLIYYSQIVNDFQKGDIAEGYSVSREKKESFPLTVTSAQKNPTAFYLCASNQGAAAGELFFGSGTQLSVL.

J is TRBJ2-3 and V is TRBV9; perhaps TRBD1 as D (5 bases). The CDR3 covers 14 residues. Looked up from germline, CDR1 is SGDLS and CDR2 is YYNGEE. The V and J ends lost 3 bases and 2 bases respectively, with 10 bases between them. The CDR3 DNA reads TGTGCCAGCAGCGAAGCAGGGTTCACAGATACGCAGTATTTT. Protein product: CASSEAGFTDTQYF.

The chain joins TRBV7-9 to TRBJ1-1; D might be TRBD1 (6 bases). The germline gives CDR1 SEHNR, CDR2 FQNEAQ (reference sequence). The CDR3 contains 14 residues. V was clipped by 5 bases and J by 4 bases, with 14 bases between them. CDR3 amino acids: CASSTHRGGTEAFF. As DNA, the CDR3 is TGTGCCAGCAGCACACACCGAGGGGGCACTGAAGCTTTCTTT.

The genes are TRBV14 and TRBJ2-5, with 7 bases that match TRBD1. V trimming: 6 bases; J trimming: 5 bases; junction bases outside the gene matches: 12. Germline V CDR1 and CDR2: SGHDN, FVKESK. The CDR3 totals 15 residues. DNA of the CDR3: TGTGCCAGCAGTACGGGAATCAGGGGGATGGAGACCCAGTACTTC. This translates into CASSTGIRGMETQYF. Based on the CDR3 plus reference TRBV14 and TRBJ2-5, the full variable domain is EAGVTQFPSHSVIEKGQTVTLRCDPISGHDNLYWYRRVMGKEIKFLLHFVKESKQDESGMPNNRFLAERTGGTYSTLKVQPAELEDSGVYFCASSTGIRGMETQYFGPGTRLLVL.

The gene calls are TRBV6-6 and TRBJ1-5; possibly TRBD1 for D (6 bases). This CDR3 has 13 residues. The germline V gene has CDR1 MNHNY and CDR2 SVGAGI (reference sequence). Trimming took 7 bases from V and 5 from J, leaving 12 bases between them. CDR3 DNA: TGTGCCAGCAAGGGGGTTTGGGATCAGCCCCAGCATTTT. Residues: CASKGVWDQPQHF.

This chain uses TRBV5-1 with TRBJ2-1; D is undetermined. From germline, CDR1 is SGHRS and CDR2 YFSETQ. The CDR3 is 14 residues long. The V end lost 2 bases, the J end lost 9 bases, and 15 bases lay between the germline ends. The CDR3: CASSFTSPIGEQFF. CDR3 bases: TGCGCCAGCAGCTTTACGTCTCCTATCGGTGAGCAGTTCTTC.

The chain couples TRBV7-9 to TRBJ2-7, with 7 bases fitting TRBD2. Germline CDR1 and CDR2: SEHNR and FQNEAQ (reference sequence). V lost 5 bases to trimming and J lost 1 base; unmatched junction nucleotides: 5. The CDR3 covers 14 residues. Here the CDR3 reads CASSDPGGSYEQYF. In DNA form, the CDR3 reads TGTGCCAGCAGCGACCCCGGGGGGTCCTACGAGCAGTACTTC.

The V call is TRBV30, the J call TRBJ2-1; 12 nucleotides agree with TRBD1. This CDR3 has 15 residues. Germline V lookup: CDR1 GTSNPN, CDR2 SVGIG (reference sequence). V lost 6 bases, J lost 8 bases, and 11 bases stayed unmatched. CDR3 loop: CACPARDRGQHEQFF. The CDR3 coding sequence is TGTGCCTGCCCCGCCCGGGACAGGGGGCAACATGAGCAGTTCTTC.

This rearrangement joins TRBV10-3 to TRBJ1-5; D remains ambiguous. V was clipped by 3 bases and J by 1 base, with 10 bases between them. CDR3 length: 15 residues. In germline, CDR1 is ENHRY, CDR2 SYGVKD. In DNA form, the CDR3 reads TGTGCCATCAGTGAAGGCCGGGGAAGCAATCAGCCCCAGCATTTT. It encodes CAISEGRGSNQPQHF.

The V and J genes are TRBV6-1 and TRBJ1-2; possibly TRBD1 for D (6 bases). The V and J ends lost 7 bases and 0 bases respectively, with 12 bases between them. The germline V gene has CDR1 MNHNS and CDR2 SASEGT. This CDR3 comprises 14 residues. The CDR3 region is CASTQGTTNYGYTF. In DNA, the CDR3 is TGTGCCAGCACGCAGGGGACAACTAACTATGGCTACACCTTC.

This chain joins TRBV6-5 and TRBJ1-2; D is ambiguous. Per germline, CDR1 MNHEY and CDR2 SVGAGI. V lost 0 bases, J lost 6 bases, and 11 bases lay in between. This CDR3 is 14 amino acids long. CDR3 sequence reads: CASSYSRGIDGYTF. In nucleotides, the CDR3 is TGTGCCAGCAGTTACTCGAGAGGGATTGATGGCTACACCTTC.

This clone has more than one count but fewer than ten. CDR3 in DNA: TGTGCCATCAGTGAGGGCCCTAGCTATAATTCACCCCTCCACTTT. Its translation: CAISEGPSYNSPLHF. V usage is TRBV10-3 and J usage is TRBJ1-6; D call uncertain. Germline V lookup: CDR1 ENHRY, CDR2 SYGVKD. V was cut by 2 bases and J by 3 bases, with 8 bases left in between. This CDR3 spans 15 amino acids.

This clone occurred a few times. This chain connects TRBV10-3 to TRBJ2-7; 12 bases fit TRBD1. V trimming: 3 bases; J trimming: 7 bases; junction bases outside the gene matches: 7. Germline values: CDR1 ENHRY, CDR2 SYGVKD. This CDR3 is built from 15 residues. This chain's CDR3 is CAISDPGQGAREQYF. The CDR3 coding sequence is TGTGCCATCAGTGATCCGGGACAGGGGGCTAGGGAGCAGTACTTC.